This T cell receptor beta chain was observed in a study of Graves' ophthalmopathy and Graves' hyperthyroidism. General observations from the study: The model reached 55% to 71% sensitivity and around 72% specificity for predicting ophthalmopathy progression.

This clonotype appeared many times. Antigen specificity is unknown. RNA served as the template for amplifying TCR beta CDR3 regions. First-round RT-PCR employed HTBI primers, with a second-round multiplex PCR after it. TCRdb independently ran MiXCR on the multiplex PCR reads; one entry per CDR3 protein. The sample has hundreds of thousands of distinct CDR3 sequences; 20% to 25% are singletons. The sequence came from a woman aged 18-29 years with stable Graves' hyperthyroidism. The sequenced sample consisted of peripheral blood.

The CDR3, as DNA: TGTGCCAGTAGTAGCGGATTCTACCGGACAGGGGAGGTGGTAAGGAACACTGAAGCTTTCTTT. Protein product: CASSSGFYRTGEVVRNTEAFF. V gene TRBV19 combines with J gene TRBJ1-1; 9 bases map to TRBD1. The V and J ends lost 4 bases and 1 base, in that order; junction bases with no gene match: 22. Looked up from germline, CDR1 is LNHDA and CDR2 is SQIVND (reference sequence). The CDR3 has 21 amino acids.